This T cell receptor (beta chain) was recorded in a study of shared clonotypes between healthy human individuals. Profiled with immunoSEQ multiplex PCR; TCRdb holds only in-frame clones, not every one. In the table there are about 2 million clones, about 95% of which are singletons. The donors, all of them Caucasian adults, lived in Nashville, Tennessee. As to this clone: What it binds is unknown.

J was trimmed by 5 bases and V by 6 bases; bases with no gene match: 6. The CDR3 consists of 14 residues. Germline V CDR1 and CDR2: ENHRY, SYGVKD. General study findings and limits: Against clonotypes common to all four donors, non-shared ones had lower generation probabilities. Around 5.3% of naive CD4 clonotypes were shared across a few donors.

The sample was naive CD4+ T cells sorted from blood. Subset described: CD45RA+ positively selected. The V gene is TRBV10-3, the J gene TRBJ2-5; 10 positions match TRBD1. The receptor's source is a man aged 18 to 35 in good health. DNA of the CDR3: TGTGCCATCAGCCCCGGGACAGGGGTGGAGACCCAGTACTTC. Protein product: CAISPGTGVETQYF.